This paragraph covers one T cell receptor (beta chain) sequence. What it recognizes is unknown. In germline, CDR1 is MNHEY, CDR2 SMNVEV (reference sequence). This CDR3 is 14 amino acids long. V trimming: 4 bases; J trimming: 1 base; junction bases outside the gene matches: 4. Profiling relied on immunoSEQ multiplex PCR, and the TCRdb table lists in-frame clones only, not all of them. The table includes 100,000 to 150,000 clones, approximately 90% detected once. The sample is drawn from a study of T cell responses to AZD1222 COVID-19 vaccine. Findings and caveats of the study: The peak T cell response came first, and repertoires were sampled only after it.

The clonotype originates from an adult who received the AZD1222 COVID-19 vaccine. The chain uses TRBV27 and TRBJ2-7; 7 bases map to TRBD1. Specimen: peripheral blood, collected 28 days after the second AZD1222 dose. CDR3 bases: TGTGCCAGCAGTTATACAGGGGATTCCTACGAGCAGTACTTC. Its protein product is CASSYTGDSYEQYF.